The rows below give T cell receptor beta chains drawn from one sample of a study of control samples from healthy donors and cancer patients. TCRdb's copy holds only in-frame clones and misses some; the assay was immunoSEQ multiplex PCR. The sample lists approximately 89,000 clones; about 90% were seen once. The source material was blood. The receptors here all came from a man between 45 and 60 years old in good health. Each CDR3 is given with its conserved first and last residue. The order of the fields is V gene, clone size, J gene, D gene, CDR3 DNA, CDR3 protein. The D gene is left open where the match is weak. Some rows mark clone size as missing; the rest say once, few, many or name a class of expanded clone.

>TRBV27|-|TRBJ2-7|-
TGTGCCAGCAGTTACCCTGGGAGGGAGCAGTACTTC
CASSYPGREQYF
>TRBV19|-|TRBJ2-7|TRBD1
TGTGCCAGTAGTATACAGGACAGGGCACGCGAGCAGTACTTC
CASSIQDRAREQYF
>TRBV27|-|TRBJ2-7|-
TGTGCCAGCAGTGGGACTTGGGGATACGAGCAGTACTTC
CASSGTWGYEQYF
>TRBV12-3/TRBV12-4|few|TRBJ1-1|-
TGTGCCAGCACCCCGGGGGCATTAGCTGAAGCTTTCTTT
CASTPGALAEAFF
>TRBV7-3|-|TRBJ2-1|-
TGTGCCAGCAGCTCCGGGACTCCCTCGGGTAATGAGCAGTTCTTC
CASSSGTPSGNEQFF
>TRBV5-6|-|TRBJ1-5|-
TGTGCCAGCAGCACCTTAGGGTCAGGTCCCCAGCATTTT
CASSTLGSGPQHF
>TRBV19|once|TRBJ2-5|-
TGTGCCAGTAGTGTGGCTCGGGGGACCCAGTACTTC
CASSVARGTQYF
>TRBV5-5|-|TRBJ1-1|-
TGTGCCAGCAGCTTGAGCCTACTGAACACTGAAGCTTTCTTT
CASSLSLLNTEAFF
>TRBV19|-|TRBJ2-1|TRBD2
TGTGCCAGTAGTATCTGGGAGGGCCTCTACAATGAGCAGTTCTTC
CASSIWEGLYNEQFF
>TRBV11-1|-|TRBJ1-2|TRBD1
TGTGCCAGCAGCTTAGAGACAGGGAATGGCTACACCTTC
CASSLETGNGYTF
>TRBV6-4|-|TRBJ2-2|-
TGTGCCAGCAGTGACGGGGTGAACACCGGGGAGCTGTTTTTT
CASSDGVNTGELFF
>TRBV30|-|TRBJ1-6|-
TGTGCCTGCCGAGGGACTTCAGGTTCACCCCTCCACTTT
CACRGTSGSPLHF
>TRBV12-3/TRBV12-4|-|TRBJ2-2|-
TGTGCCAGCACACCGGAGAACACCGGGGAGCTGTTTTTT
CASTPENTGELFF
>TRBV13|-|TRBJ2-7|TRBD2
TGTGCCAGCAGACGACTAGCGGGGCTCTACGAGCAGTACTTC
CASRRLAGLYEQYF
>TRBV9|-|TRBJ2-2|-
TGTGCCAGCAGCGCAAACGGGGAGCTGTTTTTT
CASSANGELFF
>TRBV2|-|TRBJ2-5|-
TGTGCCAGCTCCTTAGGGGGGGGCGCAGGGACCCAGTACTTC
CASSLGGGAGTQYF
>TRBV30|-|TRBJ2-7|-
TGTGCCTGGAGTGTATCCGGTGGGAGGCGAGCCTACGAGCAGTACTTC
CAWSVSGGRRAYEQYF
>TRBV5-1|-|TRBJ1-5|-
TGCGCCAGCAGCTTGTCAGTAGATCAGCCCCAGCATTTT
CASSLSVDQPQHF
>TRBV6-2/TRBV6-3|-|TRBJ1-6|TRBD1
TGTGCCAGCAGTTCGGGACAGGGTAGATCACCCCTCCACTTT
CASSSGQGRSPLHF
>TRBV4-3|-|TRBJ1-2|-
TGCGCCAGCAGCCAGGCTAATGGACCTGTCTATGGCTACACCTTC
CASSQANGPVYGYTF
>TRBV9|medium-sized|TRBJ1-2|-
TGTGCCAGCAGCGTAGAAGGGCAGGGAGATGATGGCTACACCTTC
CASSVEGQGDDGYTF
>TRBV5-1|-|TRBJ1-2|TRBD1
TGCGCCAGCAGCTTGGAACAGGGGATGGGCTACACCTTC
CASSLEQGMGYTF